These T cell receptor beta chains were read from a single sample in a study of immune evolution from preneoplasia to lung adenocarcinoma. Sequencing was performed with immunoSEQ multiplex PCR; in TCRdb, only in-frame clones are kept and a portion is missing. The sample holds approximately 26,000 clones, roughly 70% seen once. Sequencing was done on a sample of FFPE invasive lung adenocarcinoma tissue. The receptors originated from a person between 60 and 69 years old with invasive lung adenocarcinoma. Some clones in this sample may be carry-over from other donors' samples. The CDR3 runs from the conserved cysteine through the conserved F or W. The D gene is left open where the match is weak. The listing skips clone size in some rows; elsewhere it reads once, few, many or a size class.

few	TRBJ2-3	TRBV14	-	TGTGCCAGCAGCCAAGATTGGGGCACAGATACGCAGTATTTT	CASSQDWGTDTQYF
-	TRBJ2-7	TRBV14	-	TGTGCCAGCAGTCGTCTCGGGGATTACTACGAGCAGTACTTC	CASSRLGDYYEQYF
-	TRBJ1-3	TRBV18	-	TGTGCCAGCTCACCAACCGCAGAGGGAAACACCATATATTTT	CASSPTAEGNTIYF
-	TRBJ2-7	TRBV5-4	TRBD2	TGTGCCAGCAGACGCCCCGGGACTAGCAGCTCCTACGAGCAGTACTTC	CASRRPGTSSSYEQYF
-	TRBJ2-7	TRBV10-1	-	TGCGCCGACCGGTGTCTCGAGCAGTACTTC	CADRCLEQYF
-	TRBJ2-1	TRBV29-1	TRBD2	TGCAGCTCCAAGACTAGCGGGAGGGAAAATGAGCAGTTCTTC	CSSKTSGRENEQFF
-	TRBJ2-7	TRBV11-2	-	TGTGCCAGCAGCCCAGGACAGGGCGGGGGCGAGCAGTACTTC	CASSPGQGGGEQYF
-	TRBJ2-1	TRBV7-8	TRBD2	TGTGCCAGCAGCTTCGGGTATTTGCTAGCGGGAGTCGATGAGCAGTTCTTC	CASSFGYLLAGVDEQFF
-	TRBJ2-1	TRBV5-6	-	TGTGCCAGCAGCTTCACGGTGGAGCAGTTCTTC	CASSFTVEQFF
-	TRBJ2-7	TRBV30	-	TGTGCCTGGAGACCCCTTACGAGCGGGCTGACCTACGAGCAGTACTTC	CAWRPLTSGLTYEQYF
-	TRBJ2-2	TRBV19	-	TGTGCCAGTAGTATAGCCCCAGCGAACACCGGGGAGCTGTTTTTT	CASSIAPANTGELFF
-	TRBJ2-5	TRBV7-8	TRBD2	TGTGCCAGCAGCTTTAGCGGGAGTCGTCAGGAGACCCAGTACTTC	CASSFSGSRQETQYF
-	TRBJ2-1	TRBV28	TRBD2	TGTGCCAGCAGTCCTCTAGCGGGAGAGGTCAATGAGCAGTTCTTC	CASSPLAGEVNEQFF
-	TRBJ2-3	TRBV10-3	-	TGTGCCATCAGTGAGATCTACACAGATACGCAGTATTTT	CAISEIYTDTQYF
few	TRBJ2-2	TRBV6-5	-	TGTGCCAGCAGTGACAGGATCACCGGGGAGCTGTTTTTT	CASSDRITGELFF
-	TRBJ2-7	TRBV18	-	TGTGCCAGCTCACCACGGCGGACGGTCTACGAGCAGTACTTC	CASSPRRTVYEQYF
-	TRBJ2-3	TRBV7-2	-	TGTGCCAGCAGCTTCCGGGACCCACGCACAGATACGCAGTATTTT	CASSFRDPRTDTQYF
-	TRBJ2-1	TRBV5-8	-	TGTGCCAGCAGCTATCGCGATAGTTCGGGGAATGAGCAGTTCTTC	CASSYRDSSGNEQFF
-	TRBJ1-4	TRBV7-9	TRBD1	TGTGCCACAGGACAGGGAGGTGAAAAACTGTTTTTT	CATGQGGEKLFF
-	TRBJ2-1	TRBV7-2	TRBD2	TGTGCCAGCAGCTTATCATTAGCGGGAGTTGAGCAGTTCTTC	CASSLSLAGVEQFF
few	TRBJ2-5	TRBV18	-	TGTGCCAGCTCACCAACAGAAGGCCAAGAGACCCAGTACTTC	CASSPTEGQETQYF
-	TRBJ2-5	TRBV7-2	TRBD1	TGTGCCAGCAGCCCTAACAGGGGGCGGGAGACCCAGTACTTC	CASSPNRGRETQYF